This record covers a single TCR beta chain. The antigen is not known. This specimen belongs to a study of T cells after yellow fever vaccination. The authors made TCR cDNA by 5'RACE template switching, adding a universal primer site and UMIs. TCRdb analysed the 5' RACE reads with MiXCR anew, one entry per CDR3 protein. The data contain 620,000 or so distinct CDR3 sequences, 9% to 15% of them singletons. This CDR3 is 13 amino acids long. Germline values: CDR1 SGHTA, CDR2 FQGNSA. The germline V and J ends were trimmed by 4 bases and 7 bases, with 14 bases remaining between them. General study results and limits: A minor fraction of clonotypes spanned both CD4 and CD8 compartments.

The V gene is TRBV7-2, the J gene TRBJ2-7; no reliable D call. The clonotype was recovered from a man younger than 45 who received the YFV17D yellow fever vaccine. The sample here was PBMCs, taken on the day of the yellow fever booster vaccination. For the CDR3, the DNA is TGTGCCAGCAGCTCGCGGTCGGGTGGGGAGCAGTACTTC. Amino acids: CASSSRSGGEQYF.